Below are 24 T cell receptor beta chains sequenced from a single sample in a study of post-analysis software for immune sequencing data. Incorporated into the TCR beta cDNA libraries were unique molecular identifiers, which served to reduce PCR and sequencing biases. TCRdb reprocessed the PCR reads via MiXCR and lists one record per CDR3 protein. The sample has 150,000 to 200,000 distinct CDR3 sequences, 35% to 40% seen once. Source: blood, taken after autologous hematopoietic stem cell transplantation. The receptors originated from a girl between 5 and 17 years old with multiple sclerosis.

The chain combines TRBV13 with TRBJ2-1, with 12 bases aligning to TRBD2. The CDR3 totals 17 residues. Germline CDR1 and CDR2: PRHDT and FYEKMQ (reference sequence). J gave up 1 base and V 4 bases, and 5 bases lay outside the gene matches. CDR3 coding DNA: TGTGCCAGCAGCTCTACCACTAGCGGGAGGTCCTACAATGAGCAGTTCTTC. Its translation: CASSSTTSGRSYNEQFF.

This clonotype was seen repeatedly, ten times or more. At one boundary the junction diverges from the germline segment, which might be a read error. CDR3 amino acids: CASSPNVGGDTQYF. The CDR3, as DNA: TGTGCTAGCAGCCCTAACGTGGGCGGGGATACGCAGTATTTT. This chain uses TRBV7-7 with TRBJ2-3, with a weak D call TRBD2 (5 bases). The CDR3 spans 14 residues. Per the germline V gene, CDR1 is SSHAT and CDR2 is FNYEAQ (reference sequence).

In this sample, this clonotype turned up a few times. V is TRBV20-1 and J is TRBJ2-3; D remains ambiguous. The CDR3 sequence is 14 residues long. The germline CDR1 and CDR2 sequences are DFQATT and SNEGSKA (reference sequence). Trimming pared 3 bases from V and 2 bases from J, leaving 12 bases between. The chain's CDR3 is CSARRRVATDTQYF. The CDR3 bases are TGCAGTGCTAGGAGAAGAGTAGCCACAGATACGCAGTATTTT.

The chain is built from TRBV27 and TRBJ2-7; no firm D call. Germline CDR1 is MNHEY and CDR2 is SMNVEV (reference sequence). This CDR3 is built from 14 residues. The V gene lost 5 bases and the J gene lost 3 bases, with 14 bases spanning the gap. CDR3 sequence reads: CASSPAALLYEQYF. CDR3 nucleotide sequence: TGTGCCAGCAGTCCTGCAGCCCTCCTCTACGAGCAGTACTTC.

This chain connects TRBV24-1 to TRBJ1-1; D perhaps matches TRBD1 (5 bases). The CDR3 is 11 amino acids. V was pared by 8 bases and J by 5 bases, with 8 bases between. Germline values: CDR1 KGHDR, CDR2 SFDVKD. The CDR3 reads CATTRGTEAFF. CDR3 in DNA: TGTGCCACCACCCGGGGGACTGAAGCTTTCTTT.

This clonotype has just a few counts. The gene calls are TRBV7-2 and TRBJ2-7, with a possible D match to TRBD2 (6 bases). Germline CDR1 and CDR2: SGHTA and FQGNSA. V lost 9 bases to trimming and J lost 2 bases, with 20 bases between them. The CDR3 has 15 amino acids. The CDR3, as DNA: TGTGCCAGATCCCTCACGGGGGAACCGACCTACGAGCAGTACTTC. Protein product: CARSLTGEPTYEQYF. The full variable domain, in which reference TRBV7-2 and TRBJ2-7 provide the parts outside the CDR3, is GAGVSQSPSNKVTEKGKDVELRCDPISGHTALYWYRQSLGQGLEFLIYFQGNSAPDKSGLPSDRFSAERTGGSVSTLTIQRTQQEDSAVYLCARSLTGEPTYEQYFGPGTRLTVT.

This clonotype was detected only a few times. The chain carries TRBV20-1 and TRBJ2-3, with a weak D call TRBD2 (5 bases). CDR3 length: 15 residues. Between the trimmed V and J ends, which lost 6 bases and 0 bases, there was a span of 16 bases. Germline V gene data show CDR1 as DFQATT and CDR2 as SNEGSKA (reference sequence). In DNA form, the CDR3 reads TGCAGTGCCGGTAGGGCGGGTACTAGCACAGATACGCAGTATTTT. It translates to CSAGRAGTSTDTQYF.

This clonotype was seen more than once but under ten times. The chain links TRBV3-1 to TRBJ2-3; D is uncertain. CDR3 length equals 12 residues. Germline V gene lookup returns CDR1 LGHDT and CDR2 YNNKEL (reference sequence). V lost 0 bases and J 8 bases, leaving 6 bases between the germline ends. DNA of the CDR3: TGTGCCAGCAGCCAAGATATTCTTACGCAGTATTTT. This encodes CASSQDILTQYF.

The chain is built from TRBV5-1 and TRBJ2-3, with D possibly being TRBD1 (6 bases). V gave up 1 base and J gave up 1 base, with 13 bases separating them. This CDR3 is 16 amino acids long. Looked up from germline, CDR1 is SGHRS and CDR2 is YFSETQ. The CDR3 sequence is CASSLTGLKGTDTQYF. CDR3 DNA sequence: TGCGCCAGCAGCTTGACAGGGCTCAAAGGCACAGATACGCAGTATTTT. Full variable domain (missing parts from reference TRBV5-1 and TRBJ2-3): KAGVTQTPRYLIKTRGQQVTLSCSPISGHRSVSWYQQTPGQGLQFLFEYFSETQRNKGNFPGRFSGRQFSNSRSEMNVSTLELGDSALYLCASSLTGLKGTDTQYFGPGTRLTVL.

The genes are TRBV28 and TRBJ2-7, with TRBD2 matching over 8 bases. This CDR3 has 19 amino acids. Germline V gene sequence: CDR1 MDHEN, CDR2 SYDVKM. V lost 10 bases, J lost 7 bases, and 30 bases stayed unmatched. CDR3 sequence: CATTVWGRSGSGDHNEQYF. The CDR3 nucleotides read TGTGCCACCACAGTTTGGGGACGGAGCGGGAGCGGGGACCACAATGAGCAGTACTTC.

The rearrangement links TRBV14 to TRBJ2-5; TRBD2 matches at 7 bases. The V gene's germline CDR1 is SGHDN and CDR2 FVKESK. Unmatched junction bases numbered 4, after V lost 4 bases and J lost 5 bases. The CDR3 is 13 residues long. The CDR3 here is CASSPSGEETQYF. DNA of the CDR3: TGTGCCAGCAGCCCAAGCGGGGAGGAGACCCAGTACTTC.

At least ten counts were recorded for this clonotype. CDR3 sequence reads: CASSVGTEAFF. CDR3 sequence (DNA): TGTGCCAGCAGCGTGGGCACTGAAGCTTTCTTT. The rearrangement joins TRBV7-2 to TRBJ1-1, with D unresolved. V was cut by 5 bases and J by 4 bases, with 5 bases left in between. The CDR3 is 11 amino acids. The germline V gene encodes CDR1 SGHTA and CDR2 FQGNSA. The whole variable domain, remainder taken from reference TRBV7-2 and TRBJ1-1, is GAGVSQSPSNKVTEKGKDVELRCDPISGHTALYWYRQSLGQGLEFLIYFQGNSAPDKSGLPSDRFSAERTGGSVSTLTIQRTQQEDSAVYLCASSVGTEAFFGQGTRLTVV.

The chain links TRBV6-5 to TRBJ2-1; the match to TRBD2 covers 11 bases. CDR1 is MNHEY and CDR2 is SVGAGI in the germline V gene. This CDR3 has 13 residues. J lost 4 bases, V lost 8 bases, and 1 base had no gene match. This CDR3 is CASGLAGYNEQFF. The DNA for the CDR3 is TGTGCCAGCGGACTAGCGGGTTACAATGAGCAGTTCTTC.

In DNA form, the CDR3 reads TGTGCCAGCAGTTTTTCTGGGGTTCGAAACGAGCAGTACTTC. Protein: CASSFSGVRNEQYF. The chain recombines TRBV27 with TRBJ2-4; D call uncertain. The J call is in doubt because the DNA end fits TRBJ2-7 better. The germline CDR1 and CDR2 sequences are MNHEY and SMNVEV (reference sequence). The CDR3 length is 14 residues.

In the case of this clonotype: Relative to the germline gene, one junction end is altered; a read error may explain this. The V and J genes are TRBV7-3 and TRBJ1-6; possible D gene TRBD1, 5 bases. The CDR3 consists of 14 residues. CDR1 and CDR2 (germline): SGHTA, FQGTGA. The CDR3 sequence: CASSPQGKNSPLHF. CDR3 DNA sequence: TGTGCTAGCAGCCCCCAGGGAAAAAATTCACCCCTCCACTTT.

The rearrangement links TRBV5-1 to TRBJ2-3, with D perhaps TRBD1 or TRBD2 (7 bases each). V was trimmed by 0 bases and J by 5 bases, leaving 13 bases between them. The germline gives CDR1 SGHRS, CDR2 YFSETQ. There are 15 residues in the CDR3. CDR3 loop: CASSLDGRGGDTQYF. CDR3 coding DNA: TGCGCCAGCAGCTTGGACGGCAGGGGGGGAGATACGCAGTATTTT.

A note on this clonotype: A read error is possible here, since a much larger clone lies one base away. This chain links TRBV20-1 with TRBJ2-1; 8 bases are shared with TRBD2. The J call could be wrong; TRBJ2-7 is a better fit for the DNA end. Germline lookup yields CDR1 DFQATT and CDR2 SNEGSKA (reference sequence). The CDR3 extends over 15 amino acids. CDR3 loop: CSAPPAGANYNEQYF. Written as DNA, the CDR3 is TGCAGTGCTCCCCCAGCGGGAGCGAACTACAATGAGCAGTACTTC.

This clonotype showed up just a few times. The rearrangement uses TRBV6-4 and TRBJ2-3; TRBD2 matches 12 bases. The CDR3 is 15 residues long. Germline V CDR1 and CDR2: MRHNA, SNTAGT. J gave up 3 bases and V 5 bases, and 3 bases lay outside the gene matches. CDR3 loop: CASSTTSGRTDTQYF. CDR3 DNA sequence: TGTGCCAGCAGTACCACTAGCGGGAGGACAGATACGCAGTATTTT.

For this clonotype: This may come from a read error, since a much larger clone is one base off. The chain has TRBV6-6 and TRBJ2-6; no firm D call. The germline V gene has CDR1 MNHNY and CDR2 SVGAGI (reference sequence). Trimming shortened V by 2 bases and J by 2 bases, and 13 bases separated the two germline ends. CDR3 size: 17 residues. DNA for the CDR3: TGTGCCAGCAGTTACGGAGTGGACCGGACTGGGGCCAACGTCCTGACTTTC. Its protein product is CASSYGVDRTGANVLTF.

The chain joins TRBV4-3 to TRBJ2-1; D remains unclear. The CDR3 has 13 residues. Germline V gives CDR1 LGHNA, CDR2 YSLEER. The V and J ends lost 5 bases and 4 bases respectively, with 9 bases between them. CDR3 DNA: TGCGCCAGCAGCTTAGGAGAGTACAATGAGCAGTTCTTC. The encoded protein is CASSLGEYNEQFF.

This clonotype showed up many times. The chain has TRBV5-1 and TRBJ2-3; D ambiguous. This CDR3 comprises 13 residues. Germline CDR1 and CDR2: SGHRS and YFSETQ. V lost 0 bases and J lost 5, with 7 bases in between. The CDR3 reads CASSLEVGDTQYF. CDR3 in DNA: TGCGCCAGCAGCTTGGAAGTGGGAGATACGCAGTATTTT.

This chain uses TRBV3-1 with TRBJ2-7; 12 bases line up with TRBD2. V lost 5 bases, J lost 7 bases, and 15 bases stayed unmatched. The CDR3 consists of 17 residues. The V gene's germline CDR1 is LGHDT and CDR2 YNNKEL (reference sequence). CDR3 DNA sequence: TGTGCCAGCAGCGGAGGGACTAGCGGGCTTGGGTACAATGAGCAGTACTTC. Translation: CASSGGTSGLGYNEQYF.

The CDR3 sequence is CASSRDRDQETQYF. The CDR3 bases are TGTGCCAGCAGTCGGGACAGGGACCAAGAGACCCAGTACTTC. The chain carries TRBV6-5 and TRBJ2-5; 9 nucleotides line up with TRBD1. The V and J ends lost 5 bases and 0 bases, in that order; junction bases with no gene match: 1. There are 14 residues in the CDR3. Germline V gene lookup returns CDR1 MNHEY and CDR2 SVGAGI.

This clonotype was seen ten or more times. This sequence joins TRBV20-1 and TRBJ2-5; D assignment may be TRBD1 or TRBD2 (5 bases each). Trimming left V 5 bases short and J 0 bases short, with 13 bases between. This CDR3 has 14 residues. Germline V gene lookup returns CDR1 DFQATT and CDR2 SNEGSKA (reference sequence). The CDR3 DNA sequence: TGCAGTGCTTTAAGCCGGGACCACCAAGAGACCCAGTACTTC. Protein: CSALSRDHQETQYF.